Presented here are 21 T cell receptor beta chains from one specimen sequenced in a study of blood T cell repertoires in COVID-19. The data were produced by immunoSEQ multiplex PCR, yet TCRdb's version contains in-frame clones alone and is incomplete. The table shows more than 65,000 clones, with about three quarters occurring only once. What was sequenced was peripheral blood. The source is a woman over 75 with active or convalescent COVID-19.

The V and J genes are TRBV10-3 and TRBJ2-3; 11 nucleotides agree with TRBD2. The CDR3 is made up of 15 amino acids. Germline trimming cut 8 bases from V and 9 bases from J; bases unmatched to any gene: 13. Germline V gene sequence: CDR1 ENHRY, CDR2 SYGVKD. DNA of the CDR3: TGTGCCATCGACTCTAGCGGGGGGCCCAAGGTCACGCAGTATTTT. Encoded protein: CAIDSSGGPKVTQYF.

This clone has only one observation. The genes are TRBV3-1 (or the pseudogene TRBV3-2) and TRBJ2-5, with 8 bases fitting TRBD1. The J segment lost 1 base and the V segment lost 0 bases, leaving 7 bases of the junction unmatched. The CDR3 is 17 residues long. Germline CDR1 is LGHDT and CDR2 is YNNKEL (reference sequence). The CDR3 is CASSQDLIGQGQETQYF. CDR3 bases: TGTGCCAGCAGCCAAGATCTGATTGGACAGGGCCAAGAGACCCAGTACTTC.

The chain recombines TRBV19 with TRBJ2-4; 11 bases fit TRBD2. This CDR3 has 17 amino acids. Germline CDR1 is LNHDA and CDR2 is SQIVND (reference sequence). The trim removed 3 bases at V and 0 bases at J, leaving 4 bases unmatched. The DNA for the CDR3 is TGTGCCAGTAGTATCCTTAGCGGGGGGGCAGCCAAAAACATTCAGTACTTC. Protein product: CASSILSGGAAKNIQYF.

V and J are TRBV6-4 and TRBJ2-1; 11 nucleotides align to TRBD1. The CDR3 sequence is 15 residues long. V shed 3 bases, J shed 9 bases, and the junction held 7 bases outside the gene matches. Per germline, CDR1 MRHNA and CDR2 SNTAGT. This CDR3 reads CASSEASGQGVEQFF. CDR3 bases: TGTGCCAGCAGTGAAGCATCGGGACAGGGGGTTGAGCAGTTCTTC.

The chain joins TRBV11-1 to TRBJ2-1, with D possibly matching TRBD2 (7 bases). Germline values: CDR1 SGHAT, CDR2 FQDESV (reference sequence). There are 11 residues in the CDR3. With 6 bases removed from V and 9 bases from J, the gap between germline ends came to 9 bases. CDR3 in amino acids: CASRGGREQFF. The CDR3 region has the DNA TGTGCCAGCAGGGGGGGGCGTGAGCAGTTCTTC.

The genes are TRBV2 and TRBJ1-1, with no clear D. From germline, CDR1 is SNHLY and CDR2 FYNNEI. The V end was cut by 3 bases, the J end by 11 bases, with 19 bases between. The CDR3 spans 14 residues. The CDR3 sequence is CASSDDAGEGRAFF. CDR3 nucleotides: TGTGCCAGCAGTGATGACGCCGGGGAGGGAAGGGCTTTCTTT.

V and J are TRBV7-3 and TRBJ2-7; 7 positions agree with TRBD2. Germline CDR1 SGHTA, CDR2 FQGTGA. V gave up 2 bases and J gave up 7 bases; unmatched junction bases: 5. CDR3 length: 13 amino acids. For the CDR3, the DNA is TGTGCCAGCAGCTTATCGGCGGGGGAGGAGCAGTACTTC. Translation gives CASSLSAGEEQYF.

CDR3 nucleotides: TGCGCCAGCAGCCAAGATGCTGTGGGCGCCACCGGGGAGCTGTTTTTT. Translating gives CASSQDAVGATGELFF. The J gene is TRBJ2-2, the V gene TRBV4-3; no firm D call. V was pared by 0 bases and J by 4 bases, with 12 bases between. The CDR3 length is 16 residues. Germline assignment: CDR1 LGHNA and CDR2 YSLEER.

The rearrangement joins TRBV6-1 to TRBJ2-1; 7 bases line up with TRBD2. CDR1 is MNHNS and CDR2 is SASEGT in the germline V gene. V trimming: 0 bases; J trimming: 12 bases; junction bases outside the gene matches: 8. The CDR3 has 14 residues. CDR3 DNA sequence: TGTGCCAGCAGTGAAGCACGGCAGCCTAGCGGGCAGTTCTTC. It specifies CASSEARQPSGQFF.

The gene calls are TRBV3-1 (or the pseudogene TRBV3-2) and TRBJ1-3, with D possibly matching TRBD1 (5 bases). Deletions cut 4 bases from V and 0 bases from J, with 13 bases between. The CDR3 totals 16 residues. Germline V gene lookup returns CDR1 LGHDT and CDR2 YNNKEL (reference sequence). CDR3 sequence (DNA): TGTGCCAGCAGCCTCGGGGGGATTTTCTCTGGAAACACCATATATTTT. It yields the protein CASSLGGIFSGNTIYF.

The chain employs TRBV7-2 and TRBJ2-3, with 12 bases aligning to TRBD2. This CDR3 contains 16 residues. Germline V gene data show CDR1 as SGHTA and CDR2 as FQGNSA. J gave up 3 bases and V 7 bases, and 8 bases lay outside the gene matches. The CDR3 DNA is TGTGCCAGCACCCCCCTAGCGGGGGGGCCTACAGATACGCAGTATTTT. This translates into CASTPLAGGPTDTQYF. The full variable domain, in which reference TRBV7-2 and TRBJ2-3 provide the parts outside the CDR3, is GAGVSQSPSNKVTEKGKDVELRCDPISGHTALYWYRQSLGQGLEFLIYFQGNSAPDKSGLPSDRFSAERTGGSVSTLTIQRTQQEDSAVYLCASTPLAGGPTDTQYFGPGTRLTVL.

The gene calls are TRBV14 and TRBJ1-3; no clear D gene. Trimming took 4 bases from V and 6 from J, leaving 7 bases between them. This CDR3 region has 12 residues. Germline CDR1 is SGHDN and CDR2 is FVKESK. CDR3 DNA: TGTGCCAGCAGCCTTCATTCAAACACCATATATTTT. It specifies CASSLHSNTIYF.

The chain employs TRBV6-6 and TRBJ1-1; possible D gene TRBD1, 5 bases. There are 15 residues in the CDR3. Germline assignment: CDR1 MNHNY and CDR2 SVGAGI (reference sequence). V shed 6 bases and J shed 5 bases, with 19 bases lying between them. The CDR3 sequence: CASRHDSAVGTEAFF. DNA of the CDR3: TGTGCCAGCAGACACGACAGTGCGGTGGGGACTGAAGCTTTCTTT.

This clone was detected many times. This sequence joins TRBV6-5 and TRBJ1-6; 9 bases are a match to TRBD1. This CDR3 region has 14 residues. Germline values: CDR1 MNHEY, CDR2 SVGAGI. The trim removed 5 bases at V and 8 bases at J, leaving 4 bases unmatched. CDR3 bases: TGTGCCAGCAGTCCTCGGGACAGGGATTCACCCCTCCACTTT. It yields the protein CASSPRDRDSPLHF.

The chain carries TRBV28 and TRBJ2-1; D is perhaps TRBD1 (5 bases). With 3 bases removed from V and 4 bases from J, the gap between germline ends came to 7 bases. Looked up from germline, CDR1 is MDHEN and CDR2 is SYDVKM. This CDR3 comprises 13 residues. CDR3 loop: CASSLTDYNEQFF. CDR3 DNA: TGTGCCAGCAGTTTGACAGATTACAATGAGCAGTTCTTC.

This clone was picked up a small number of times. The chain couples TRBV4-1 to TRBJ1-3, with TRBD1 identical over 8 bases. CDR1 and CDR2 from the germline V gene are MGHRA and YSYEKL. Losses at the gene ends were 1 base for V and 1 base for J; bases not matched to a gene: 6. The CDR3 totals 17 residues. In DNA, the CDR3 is TGCGCCAGCAGCCAAGCAATGACAGGGGATTCTGGAAACACCATATATTTT. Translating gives CASSQAMTGDSGNTIYF.

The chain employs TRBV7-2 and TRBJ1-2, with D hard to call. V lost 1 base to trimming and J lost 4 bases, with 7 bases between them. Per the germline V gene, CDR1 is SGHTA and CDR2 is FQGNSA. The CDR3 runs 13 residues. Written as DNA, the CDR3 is TGTGCCAGCAGCTTAGGACATTCCTATGGCTACACCTTC. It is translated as CASSLGHSYGYTF.

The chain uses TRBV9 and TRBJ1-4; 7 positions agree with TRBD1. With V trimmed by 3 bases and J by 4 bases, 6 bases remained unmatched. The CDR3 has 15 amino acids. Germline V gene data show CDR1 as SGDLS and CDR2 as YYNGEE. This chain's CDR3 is CASSDATGYNEKLFF. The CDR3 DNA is TGTGCCAGCAGCGACGCGACAGGGTATAATGAAAAACTGTTTTTT.

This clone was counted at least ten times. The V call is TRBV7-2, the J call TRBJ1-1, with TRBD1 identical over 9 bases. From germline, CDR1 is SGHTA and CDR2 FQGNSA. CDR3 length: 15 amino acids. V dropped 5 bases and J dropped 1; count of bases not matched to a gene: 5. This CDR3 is CASSAPGQGNTEAFF. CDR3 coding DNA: TGTGCCAGCAGCGCACCGGGACAGGGGAACACTGAAGCTTTCTTT.

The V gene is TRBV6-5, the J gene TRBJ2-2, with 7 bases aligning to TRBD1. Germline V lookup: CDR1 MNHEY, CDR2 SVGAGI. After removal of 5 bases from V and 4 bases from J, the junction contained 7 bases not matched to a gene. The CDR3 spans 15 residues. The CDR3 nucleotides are TGTGCCAGCAGTCGGAGACAGGGTTCCACCGGGGAGCTGTTTTTT. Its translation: CASSRRQGSTGELFF.

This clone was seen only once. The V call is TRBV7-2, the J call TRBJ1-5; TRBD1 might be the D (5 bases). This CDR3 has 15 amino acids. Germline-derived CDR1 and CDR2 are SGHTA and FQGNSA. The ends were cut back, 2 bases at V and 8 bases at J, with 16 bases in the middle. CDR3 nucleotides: TGTGCCAGCAGCTTATGGGGGGACCGGGGGGAGCCCCAGCATTTT. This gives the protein CASSLWGDRGEPQHF.